A selection of T cell receptor beta chains follows, all from one sample in a study of technical replicates of blood from several donors. Profiled with immunoSEQ multiplex PCR; TCRdb holds only in-frame clones, not every one. The sample includes about 56,000 clones, 90% to 95% of them seen just once. The sequenced sample consisted of PBMCs. Source of these receptors: a human donor in good health. Some clones in this sample may be carry-over from other donors' samples. Both conserved end residues are part of each CDR3. A D gene is named only where the DNA matches it firmly. The size of a clone is reported for some rows only, either as once, few or many, or as a class for expanded clones.

cdr3_length: 14
d_call: TRBD1
v_call: TRBV5-1
clone_size: .
j_call: TRBJ1-2
cdr3_aa: CASSHDRVGYGYTF
cdr3_nt: TGCGCCAGCAGCCACGACAGGGTAGGCTATGGCTACACCTTC

cdr3_length: 16
d_call: TRBD2
v_call: TRBV7-2
clone_size: .
j_call: TRBJ2-3
cdr3_aa: CASSGSGGGAADTQYF
cdr3_nt: TGTGCCAGCAGCGGTTCTGGCGGGGGGGCAGCAGATACGCAGTATTTT

cdr3_length: 14
d_call: .
v_call: TRBV5-1
clone_size: .
j_call: TRBJ2-7
cdr3_aa: CASSLAPLDYEQYF
cdr3_nt: TGCGCCAGCAGCTTGGCCCCGTTAGACTACGAGCAGTACTTC

cdr3_length: 15
d_call: TRBD2
v_call: TRBV4-3
clone_size: .
j_call: TRBJ2-1
cdr3_aa: CASSDSGGSYNEQFF
cdr3_nt: TGCGCCAGCAGCGACAGCGGGGGCTCCTACAATGAGCAGTTCTTC

cdr3_length: 14
d_call: .
v_call: TRBV27
clone_size: few
j_call: TRBJ1-4
cdr3_aa: CASSGTRGNEKLFF
cdr3_nt: TGTGCCAGCAGTGGGACAAGGGGGAATGAAAAACTGTTTTTT

cdr3_length: 15
d_call: TRBD1
v_call: TRBV6-4
clone_size: once
j_call: TRBJ1-1
cdr3_aa: CASSEETGGKTEAFF
cdr3_nt: TGTGCCAGCAGTGAGGAAACAGGGGGAAAGACTGAAGCTTTCTTT

cdr3_length: 20
d_call: TRBD2
v_call: TRBV9
clone_size: .
j_call: TRBJ2-7
cdr3_aa: CASPLACGRAPTPTRYEQYF
cdr3_nt: TGTGCCAGCCCCCTAGCCTGCGGGAGGGCCCCTACTCCCACCCGCTACGAGCAGTACTTC

cdr3_length: 14
d_call: TRBD1
v_call: TRBV2
clone_size: .
j_call: TRBJ1-1
cdr3_aa: CASSGDRGGTEAFF
cdr3_nt: TGTGCCAGCAGTGGGGACAGGGGGGGCACTGAAGCTTTCTTT

cdr3_length: 14
d_call: TRBD1
v_call: TRBV2
clone_size: .
j_call: TRBJ1-1
cdr3_aa: CASSARDRGTEAFF
cdr3_nt: TGTGCCAGCAGTGCCCGGGACAGGGGTACTGAAGCTTTCTTT

cdr3_length: 16
d_call: .
v_call: TRBV4-2
clone_size: .
j_call: TRBJ2-7
cdr3_aa: CASSPSRGLGLYEQYF
cdr3_nt: TGTGCCAGCAGCCCGAGCCGGGGACTTGGGCTTTACGAGCAGTACTTC

cdr3_length: 14
d_call: .
v_call: TRBV6-5
clone_size: .
j_call: TRBJ1-1
cdr3_aa: CASSYRGLNTEAFF
cdr3_nt: TGTGCCAGCAGTTACAGGGGGTTGAACACTGAAGCTTTCTTT

cdr3_length: 18
d_call: .
v_call: TRBV15
clone_size: .
j_call: TRBJ1-4
cdr3_aa: CATSRPQSNRVRGEKLFF
cdr3_nt: TGTGCCACCAGCAGACCACAGTCAAACAGGGTTCGGGGTGAAAAACTGTTTTTT

cdr3_length: 15
d_call: TRBD1
v_call: TRBV11-2
clone_size: .
j_call: TRBJ2-4
cdr3_aa: CASSLSTGVGNIQYF
cdr3_nt: TGTGCCAGCAGCTTAAGTACAGGGGTAGGGAACATTCAGTACTTC

cdr3_length: 15
d_call: TRBD1
v_call: TRBV7-3
clone_size: .
j_call: TRBJ1-6
cdr3_aa: CASSLQGAGNSPLHF
cdr3_nt: TGTGCCAGCAGCTTACAGGGGGCGGGTAATTCACCCCTCCACTTT

cdr3_length: 16
d_call: .
v_call: TRBV5-4
clone_size: .
j_call: TRBJ1-2
cdr3_aa: CASSIDSSGSNYGYTF
cdr3_nt: TGTGCCAGCAGCATAGACAGCTCTGGTTCTAACTATGGCTACACCTTC

cdr3_length: 13
d_call: .
v_call: TRBV11-2
clone_size: .
j_call: TRBJ1-1
cdr3_aa: CASSLPSRFEAFF
cdr3_nt: TGTGCCAGCAGCTTACCTAGCCGATTTGAAGCTTTCTTT

cdr3_length: 17
d_call: .
v_call: TRBV4-3
clone_size: .
j_call: TRBJ2-2
cdr3_aa: CASSQDLGARSNGELFF
cdr3_nt: TGCGCCAGCAGCCAAGATCTCGGAGCCCGAAGTAACGGGGAGCTGTTTTTT

cdr3_length: 12
d_call: .
v_call: TRBV5-1
clone_size: .
j_call: TRBJ2-7
cdr3_aa: CASSRTGYEQYF
cdr3_nt: TGCGCCAGCAGTCGTACAGGCTACGAGCAGTACTTC

cdr3_length: 13
d_call: TRBD1
v_call: TRBV10-3
clone_size: .
j_call: TRBJ1-1
cdr3_aa: CAISESGQLEAFF
cdr3_nt: TGTGCCATCAGTGAGTCGGGACAGCTCGAGGCTTTCTTT

cdr3_length: 14
d_call: TRBD2
v_call: TRBV4-1
clone_size: .
j_call: TRBJ2-7
cdr3_aa: CASSQGDYQPEQYF
cdr3_nt: TGCGCCAGCAGCCAAGGGGACTATCAGCCCGAGCAGTACTTC

cdr3_length: 15
d_call: .
v_call: TRBV11-2
clone_size: .
j_call: TRBJ1-5
cdr3_aa: CASSSSGHSNQPQHF
cdr3_nt: TGTGCCAGCAGCTCCTCGGGACATAGCAATCAGCCCCAGCATTTT

cdr3_length: 14
d_call: TRBD1
v_call: TRBV7-9
clone_size: .
j_call: TRBJ2-7
cdr3_aa: CASSSSGTGYEQYF
cdr3_nt: TGTGCCAGCAGCTCATCCGGGACAGGGTACGAGCAGTACTTC

cdr3_length: 16
d_call: .
v_call: TRBV27
clone_size: .
j_call: TRBJ1-6
cdr3_aa: CASSNRTTRGDSPLHF
cdr3_nt: TGTGCCAGCAGTAACCGTACGACGCGGGGAGATTCACCCCTCCACTTT

cdr3_length: 17
d_call: .
v_call: TRBV5-1
clone_size: .
j_call: TRBJ1-3
cdr3_aa: CASSHGTGMSSGNTIYF
cdr3_nt: TGCGCCAGCAGCCATGGCACGGGGATGAGCTCTGGAAACACCATATATTTT

cdr3_length: 13
d_call: .
v_call: TRBV7-3
clone_size: few
j_call: TRBJ2-1
cdr3_aa: CASSVGQNNEQFF
cdr3_nt: TGTGCCAGCAGCGTCGGACAGAACAATGAGCAGTTCTTC

cdr3_length: 15
d_call: TRBD1
v_call: TRBV7-2
clone_size: once
j_call: TRBJ2-3
cdr3_aa: CASSLGQGFTDTQYF
cdr3_nt: TGTGCCAGCAGCTTGGGACAGGGGTTCACAGATACGCAGTATTTT

cdr3_length: 17
d_call: .
v_call: TRBV27
clone_size: .
j_call: TRBJ1-1
cdr3_aa: CASSLSDRLRPNTEAFF
cdr3_nt: TGTGCCAGCAGCCTATCAGACAGACTTAGACCGAACACTGAAGCTTTCTTT

cdr3_length: 18
d_call: TRBD2
v_call: TRBV4-3
clone_size: .
j_call: TRBJ2-3
cdr3_aa: CASSQDTSGDIVADTQYF
cdr3_nt: TGCGCCAGCAGCCAAGATACTAGCGGGGATATTGTCGCAGATACGCAGTATTTT

cdr3_length: 15
d_call: TRBD2
v_call: TRBV7-3
clone_size: .
j_call: TRBJ2-5
cdr3_aa: CASAIAGGEQYTQYF
cdr3_nt: TGTGCCAGCGCCATAGCGGGCGGCGAGCAGTATACCCAGTACTTC

cdr3_length: 12
d_call: .
v_call: TRBV19
clone_size: once
j_call: TRBJ2-4
cdr3_aa: CASYEGQGIQYF
cdr3_nt: TGTGCCTCTTATGAGGGACAAGGAATTCAGTACTTC

cdr3_length: 14
d_call: TRBD1
v_call: TRBV12-5
clone_size: once
j_call: TRBJ1-4
cdr3_aa: CASGLQGVAEKLFF
cdr3_nt: TGTGCTAGTGGTTTGCAGGGGGTTGCTGAAAAACTGTTTTTT

cdr3_length: 15
d_call: TRBD2
v_call: TRBV18
clone_size: .
j_call: TRBJ2-3
cdr3_aa: CASSPLAGGADTQYF
cdr3_nt: TGTGCCAGCTCACCACTAGCGGGAGGAGCAGATACGCAGTATTTT

cdr3_length: 15
d_call: TRBD1
v_call: TRBV10-2
clone_size: once
j_call: TRBJ2-2
cdr3_aa: CASSTGTGDTGELFF
cdr3_nt: TGCGCCAGCAGCACCGGGACAGGGGACACCGGGGAGCTGTTTTTT

cdr3_length: 13
d_call: .
v_call: TRBV7-3
clone_size: .
j_call: TRBJ1-2
cdr3_aa: CASSLTTGDGYTF
cdr3_nt: TGTGCCAGCAGCTTAACAACGGGGGATGGCTACACCTTC

cdr3_length: 16
d_call: .
v_call: TRBV19
clone_size: .
j_call: TRBJ2-7
cdr3_aa: CASSSPRGAGGDEQYF
cdr3_nt: TGTGCCAGTAGTAGCCCCCGGGGGGCAGGTGGCGACGAGCAGTACTTC

cdr3_length: 15
d_call: TRBD1
v_call: TRBV14
clone_size: .
j_call: TRBJ2-7
cdr3_aa: CASSWRTGSMYEQYF
cdr3_nt: TGTGCCAGCAGCTGGCGGACAGGGTCTATGTACGAGCAGTACTTC

cdr3_length: 14
d_call: .
v_call: TRBV27
clone_size: .
j_call: TRBJ1-1
cdr3_aa: CASSLSFFDTEAFF
cdr3_nt: TGTGCCAGCAGTTTATCTTTTTTCGACACTGAAGCTTTCTTT